Detailed here is one T cell receptor (beta chain). This entry is derived from a study of regulatory T cells in long-lasting Graves disease. The time point is: persistent/refractory GD, antithyroid drugs over 5 years with positive TRAb. The TCR library was made from RNA extracted from PBMCs. Trimming left V 4 bases short and J 4 bases short, with 4 bases between. There are 11 residues in the CDR3. Looked up from germline, CDR1 is ENHRY and CDR2 is SYGVKD. The TCR beta library used iRepertoire HTBI primers with Arm-PCR amplification of CDR3. TCRdb analysed the multiplex PCR reads with MiXCR anew, one entry per CDR3 protein. The table records 300,000 to 500,000 distinct CDR3 sequences, roughly 20% of them present only once.

The source is a female donor with Graves disease. The chain has TRBV10-3 and TRBJ2-5, with unresolved D. The sample was peripheral blood mononuclear cells (PBMCs), taken when the disease was refractory, from a patient treated with antithyroid drugs. The CDR3 loop is CAISAGETQYF. In DNA form, the CDR3 reads TGTGCCATCAGTGCGGGAGAGACCCAGTACTTC.